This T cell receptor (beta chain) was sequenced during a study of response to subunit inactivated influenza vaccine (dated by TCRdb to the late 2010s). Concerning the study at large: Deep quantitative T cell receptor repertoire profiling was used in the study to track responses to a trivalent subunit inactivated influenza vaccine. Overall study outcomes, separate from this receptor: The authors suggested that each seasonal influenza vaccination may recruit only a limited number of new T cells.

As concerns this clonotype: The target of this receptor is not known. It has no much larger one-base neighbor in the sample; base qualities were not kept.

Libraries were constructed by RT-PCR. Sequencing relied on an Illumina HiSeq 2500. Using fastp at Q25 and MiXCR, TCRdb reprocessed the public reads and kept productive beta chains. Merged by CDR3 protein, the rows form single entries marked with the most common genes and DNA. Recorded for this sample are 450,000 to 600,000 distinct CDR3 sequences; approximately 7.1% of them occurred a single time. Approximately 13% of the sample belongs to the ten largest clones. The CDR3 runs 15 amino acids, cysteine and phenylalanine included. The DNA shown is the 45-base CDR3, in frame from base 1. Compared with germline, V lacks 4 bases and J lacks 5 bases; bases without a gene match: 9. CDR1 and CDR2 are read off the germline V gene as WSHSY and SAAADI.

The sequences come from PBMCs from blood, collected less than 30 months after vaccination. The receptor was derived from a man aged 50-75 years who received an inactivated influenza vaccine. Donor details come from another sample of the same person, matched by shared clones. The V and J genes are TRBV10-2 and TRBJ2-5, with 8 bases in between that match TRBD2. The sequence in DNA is TGCGCCAGCAGTGTTACTAGCGGACTGGGGGAGACCCAGTACTTC. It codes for CASSVTSGLGETQYF.